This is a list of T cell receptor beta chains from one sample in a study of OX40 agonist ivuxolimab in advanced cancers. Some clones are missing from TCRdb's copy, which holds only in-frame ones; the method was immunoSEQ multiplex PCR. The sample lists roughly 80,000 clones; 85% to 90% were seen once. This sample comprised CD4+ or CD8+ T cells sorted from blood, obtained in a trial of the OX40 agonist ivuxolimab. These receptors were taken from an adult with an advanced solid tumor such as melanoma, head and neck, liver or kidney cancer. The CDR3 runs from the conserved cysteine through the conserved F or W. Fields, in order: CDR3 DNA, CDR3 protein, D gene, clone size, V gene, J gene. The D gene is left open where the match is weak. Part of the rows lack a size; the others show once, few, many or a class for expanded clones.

TGTGCCAGCAGCCAAGGGACAGGGGGCTACGAGCAGTACTTC	CASSQGTGGYEQYF	TRBD1	.	TRBV7-9	TRBJ2-7
TGCGCCAGCAGCCGAGAGGGCAGCATGAAGACCCAGTACTTC	CASSREGSMKTQYF	.	.	TRBV10-2	TRBJ2-5
TGCAGCGTCCGCCCCTCTGGACAGGCCTACGAGCAGTACTTC	CSVRPSGQAYEQYF	TRBD1	.	TRBV29-1	TRBJ2-7
TGTGCCAGCAGCCACCCAGTTAGTAGCGGGGCACAGTACTTC	CASSHPVSSGAQYF	TRBD2	once	TRBV28	TRBJ2-5
TGTGCCACCAGGCAGGGCGGGAACACCGGGGAGCTGTTTTTT	CATRQGGNTGELFF	.	.	TRBV6-6	TRBJ2-2
TGTGCCAGCAGTTCCACCTGGGACGGGAACACTGAAGCTTTCTTT	CASSSTWDGNTEAFF	.	.	TRBV28	TRBJ1-1
TGTGCCAGCAGTCTAGGGGACATCTGGGATACGCAGTATTTT	CASSLGDIWDTQYF	.	few	TRBV25-1	TRBJ2-3
TGTGCCAGCAGTGAACTGGGTGACGAGCAGTACTTC	CASSELGDEQYF	.	.	TRBV6-1	TRBJ2-7
TGTGCCAGCAGCTTAGTTGGTCAGGGGAACACTGAAGCTTTCTTT	CASSLVGQGNTEAFF	.	.	TRBV7-2	TRBJ1-1
TGTGCCAGCAGCCCTCCCCCAGGGGTTAATGAAAAACTGTTTTTT	CASSPPPGVNEKLFF	.	.	TRBV7-3	TRBJ1-4
TGTGCCAGCAGTGGTTTATCGACTTTAGGTGAAAAACTGTTTTTT	CASSGLSTLGEKLFF	.	.	TRBV2	TRBJ1-4
TGCAGTGCCCAAAGGGGTGAGCAGTTCTTC	CSAQRGEQFF	.	.	TRBV20-1	TRBJ2-1
TGTGCCAGCAGCGAGGGACAGTCAAGGGGGTACTTC	CASSEGQSRGYF	TRBD1	.	TRBV7-9	TRBJ2-7
TGTGCCAGCAGCGACAGCAACGAGCAGTACTTC	CASSDSNEQYF	.	.	TRBV7-6	TRBJ2-7
TGCGCCAGCAGCCCGGACGGGGCTAACTATGGCTACACCTTC	CASSPDGANYGYTF	.	.	TRBV5-1	TRBJ1-2
TGTGCCAGCACCCAAAGGGACAGCGCAATTTGTCAAGAGACCCAGTACTTC	CASTQRDSAICQETQYF	TRBD1	.	TRBV25-1	TRBJ2-5
TGTGCCAGCTCAGTTGGGTTGGAGCCCCAGCATTTT	CASSVGLEPQHF	.	.	TRBV18	TRBJ1-5
TGTGCCATCAGTGAGTCGGTAGGGACAGGGTCGTATGAAAAACTGTTTTTT	CAISESVGTGSYEKLFF	TRBD1	.	TRBV10-3	TRBJ1-4
TGTGCCAGCCAGGGACAGAGAGGAGCCTACGAGCAGTACTTC	CASQGQRGAYEQYF	TRBD1	.	TRBV11-1	TRBJ2-7
TGTGCCAGCAATTTAGGAGGGATGGTCTACGAGCAGTACTTC	CASNLGGMVYEQYF	.	.	TRBV2	TRBJ2-7
TGTGCCAGCAGTTTATATGGGGGACTGGAGCAGTACTTC	CASSLYGGLEQYF	.	once	TRBV27	TRBJ2-7
TGCGCCAGCAGCCCCGGGAGGGCCAGGGATGAGCAGTTCTTC	CASSPGRARDEQFF	TRBD2	.	TRBV5-1	TRBJ2-1
TGTGCCAGCAGCTTACGCCAGATGTCGGAAGCTTTCTTT	CASSLRQMSEAFF	.	.	TRBV7-2	TRBJ1-1
TGCGCCAGCACTGGACAGGGAAACTACAATGAGCAGTTCTTC	CASTGQGNYNEQFF	TRBD1	.	TRBV5-1	TRBJ2-1
TGCGCCAGCAGCTTGGTAGGGACAACCAGAGAGACCCAGTACTTC	CASSLVGTTRETQYF	.	.	TRBV5-1	TRBJ2-5
TGTGCCAGCAGTGAACCGGGACAGGGGTCCAGAGCCCTCCACTTT	CASSEPGQGSRALHF	TRBD1	.	TRBV6-1	TRBJ1-6
TGCGCCAGCAGTAATACCTTTCAGGGTCGATCCTACAATGAGCAGTTCTTC	CASSNTFQGRSYNEQFF	.	.	TRBV4-1	TRBJ2-1
TGTGCCAGCAGCTTAGGGTTTGATAAGGGCAATCAGCCCCAGCATTTT	CASSLGFDKGNQPQHF	.	.	TRBV7-9	TRBJ1-5
TGTGCCAGCAGTTTGGAGTCGAGGCAAACCGGGGCCAACGTCCTGACTTTC	CASSLESRQTGANVLTF	.	.	TRBV27	TRBJ2-6
TGTGCCAGCAGGGGGACAGGGATTGAGCAGTACTTC	CASRGTGIEQYF	TRBD1	.	TRBV6-5	TRBJ2-7
TGCGCCAGCAGCCTCCTACCCTCTAGCGCCACCTACAATGAGCAGTTCTTC	CASSLLPSSATYNEQFF	.	.	TRBV4-1	TRBJ2-1
TGTGCCAGCAGCTTGGGTATCTCTACCTCCTACGAGCAGTACTTC	CASSLGISTSYEQYF	.	.	TRBV5-8	TRBJ2-7
TGTGCCAGCTCACGCCCCCCAGAATACCAAGAGACCCAGTACTTC	CASSRPPEYQETQYF	.	few	TRBV18	TRBJ2-5
TGTGCCAGCAGTTACCAGCGGACCCAGTACTTC	CASSYQRTQYF	.	.	TRBV6-5	TRBJ2-5
TGTGCCAGTAGGATGCATCAGGGGGCTTCCTCTGGGGCCAACGTCCTGACTTTC	CASRMHQGASSGANVLTF	TRBD1	.	TRBV19	TRBJ2-6
TGCGCCAGCAGCCATTCCAGGGTTAGCAATCAGCCCCAGCATTTT	CASSHSRVSNQPQHF	.	once	TRBV4-3	TRBJ1-5
TGTGCCTGGGCAAAGAGTGTATCCTACGAGCAGTACTTC	CAWAKSVSYEQYF	.	.	TRBV30	TRBJ2-7
TGTGCCAGCAGTTTAAAACAGGGAACTAACTATGGCTACACCTTC	CASSLKQGTNYGYTF	.	.	TRBV6-5	TRBJ1-2
TGCGCCAGCAGCCAAGCGGGCACCGTGGACACTGAAGCTTTCTTT	CASSQAGTVDTEAFF	.	.	TRBV4-3	TRBJ1-1
TGTGCCAGCTCAGCAAGCACCGCGTACGAGCAGTACTTC	CASSASTAYEQYF	.	few	TRBV18	TRBJ2-7
TGTGCCAGCACCCGAGGGAGGGTCTATGGCTACACCTTC	CASTRGRVYGYTF	.	.	TRBV25-1	TRBJ1-2
TGTGCCAGCAAAGTTGGGCGACAGGGGTACAATGAGCAGTTCTTC	CASKVGRQGYNEQFF	TRBD1	.	TRBV6-1	TRBJ2-1